The T cell receptor (beta chain) described here comes from a study of cytomegalovirus exposure and HLA in healthy donors. About the research overall: Inside one of the first data releases sat about 85 million unique TCRs taken from HLA-typed donors.

The PCR had 60 Vbeta and 13 Jbeta primers. Libraries were prepared by immunoSEQ multiplex PCR; TCRdb keeps only in-frame clonotypes and omits some of them. Of over 200,000 clones listed, 82% were seen once; the top ten hold 5% to 6%. The sequenced sample consisted of PBMCs. The clonotype originates from a woman between 40 and 50 years old in good health and CMV-seropositive.

The CDR3 nucleotides are TGTGCCAGCAGTTACCTCGGTGAGGAGCAGTACTTC. This codes for CASSYLGEEQYF. The chain uses TRBV6-5 and TRBJ2-7; D is undetermined. The CDR3 runs to 12 residues. V was trimmed by 2 bases and J by 7 bases, leaving 9 bases between them. Germline V gene data show CDR1 as MNHEY and CDR2 as SVGAGI.